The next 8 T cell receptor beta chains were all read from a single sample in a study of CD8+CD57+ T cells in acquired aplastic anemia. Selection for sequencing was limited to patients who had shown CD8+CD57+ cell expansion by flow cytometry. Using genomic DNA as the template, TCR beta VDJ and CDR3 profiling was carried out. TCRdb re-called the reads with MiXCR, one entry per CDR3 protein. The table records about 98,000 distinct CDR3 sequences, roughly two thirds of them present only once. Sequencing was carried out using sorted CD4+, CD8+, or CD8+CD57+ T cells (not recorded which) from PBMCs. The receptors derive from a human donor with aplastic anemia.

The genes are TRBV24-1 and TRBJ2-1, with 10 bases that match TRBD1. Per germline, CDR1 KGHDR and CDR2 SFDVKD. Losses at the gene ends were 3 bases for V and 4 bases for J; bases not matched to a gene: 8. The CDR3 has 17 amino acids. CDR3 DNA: TGTGCCACCAGTGATCGCTCCCCGGGACAGGGGTACAATGAGCAGTTCTTC. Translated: CATSDRSPGQGYNEQFF.

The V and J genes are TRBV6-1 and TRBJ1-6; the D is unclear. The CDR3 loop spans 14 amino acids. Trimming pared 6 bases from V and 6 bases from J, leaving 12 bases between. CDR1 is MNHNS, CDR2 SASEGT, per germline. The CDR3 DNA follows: TGTGCCAGCAGCTCTGATGACGCTAATTCACCCCTCCACTTT. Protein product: CASSSDDANSPLHF.

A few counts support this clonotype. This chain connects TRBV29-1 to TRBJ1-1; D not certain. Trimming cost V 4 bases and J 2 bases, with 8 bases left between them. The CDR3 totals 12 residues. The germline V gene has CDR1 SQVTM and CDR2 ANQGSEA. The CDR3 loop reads CSVGSPNTEAFF. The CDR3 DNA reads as TGCAGCGTTGGCTCCCCAAACACTGAAGCTTTCTTT. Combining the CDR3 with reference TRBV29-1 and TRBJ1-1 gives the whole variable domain SAVISQKPSRDICQRGTSLTIQCQVDSQVTMMFWYRQQPGQSLTLIATANQGSEATYESGFVIDKFPISRPNLTFSTLTVSNMSPEDSSIYLCSVGSPNTEAFFGQGTRLTVV.

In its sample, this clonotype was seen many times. The CDR3 nucleotides read TGTGCCAGCAGTCAGGGAGATACAAACAATGAGCAGTTCTTC. It translates to CASSQGDTNNEQFF. The rearrangement links TRBV7-9 to TRBJ2-1, with D perhaps TRBD1 or TRBD2 (5 bases each). The germline V and J ends were trimmed by 6 bases and 5 bases, with 14 bases remaining between them. Germline V CDR1 and CDR2: SEHNR, FQNEAQ (reference sequence). The length of the CDR3 is 14 residues.

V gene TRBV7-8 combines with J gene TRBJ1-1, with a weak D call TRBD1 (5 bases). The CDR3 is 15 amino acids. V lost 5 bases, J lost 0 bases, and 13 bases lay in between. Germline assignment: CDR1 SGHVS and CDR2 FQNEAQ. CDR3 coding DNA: TGTGCCAGCAGCCACGGCGGACATGTGAACACTGAAGCTTTCTTT. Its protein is CASSHGGHVNTEAFF.

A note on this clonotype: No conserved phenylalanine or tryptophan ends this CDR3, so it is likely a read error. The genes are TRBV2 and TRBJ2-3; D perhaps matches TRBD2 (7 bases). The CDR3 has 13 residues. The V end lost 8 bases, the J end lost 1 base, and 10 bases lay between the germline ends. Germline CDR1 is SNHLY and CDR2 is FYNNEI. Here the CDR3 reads CASGGARTDTQYL. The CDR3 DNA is TGTGCCAGCGGGGGGGCTCGCACAGATACGCAGTATCTT.

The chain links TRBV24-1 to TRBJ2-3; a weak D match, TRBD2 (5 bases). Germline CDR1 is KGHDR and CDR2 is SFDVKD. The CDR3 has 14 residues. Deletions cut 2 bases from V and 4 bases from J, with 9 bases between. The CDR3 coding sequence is TGTGCCACCAGTGATTACGGGATCGCAGATACGCAGTATTTT. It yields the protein CATSDYGIADTQYF.

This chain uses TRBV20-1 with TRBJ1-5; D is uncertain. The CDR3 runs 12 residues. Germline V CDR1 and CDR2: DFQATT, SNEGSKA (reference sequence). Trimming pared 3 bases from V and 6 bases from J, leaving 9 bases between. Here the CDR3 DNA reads TGCAGTGCTAGCAAAGAGAGTCAGCCCCAGCATTTT. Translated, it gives CSASKESQPQHF.